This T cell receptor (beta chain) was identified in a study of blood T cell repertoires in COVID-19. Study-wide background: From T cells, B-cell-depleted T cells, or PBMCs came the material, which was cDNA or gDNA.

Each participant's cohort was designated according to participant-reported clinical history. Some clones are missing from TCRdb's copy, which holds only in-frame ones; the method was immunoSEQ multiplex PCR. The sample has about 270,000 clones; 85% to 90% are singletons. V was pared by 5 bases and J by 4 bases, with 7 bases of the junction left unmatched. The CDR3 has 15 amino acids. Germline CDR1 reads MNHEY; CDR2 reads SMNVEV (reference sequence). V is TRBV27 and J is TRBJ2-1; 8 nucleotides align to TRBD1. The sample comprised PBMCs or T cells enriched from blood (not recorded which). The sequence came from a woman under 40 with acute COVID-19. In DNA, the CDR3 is TGTGCCAGCAGTGCCGGGACAGGCACTTACAATGAGCAGTTCTTC. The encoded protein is CASSAGTGTYNEQFF.